This T cell receptor beta chain was identified in a study of blood T cell repertoires in COVID-19. On the study more broadly: PBMCs, B-cell-depleted T cells, or T cells provided the cDNA or gDNA that made up the material.

V shed 4 bases, J shed 4 bases, and the junction held 2 bases outside the gene matches. CDR3 length: 13 amino acids. Per the germline V gene, CDR1 is SGHDN and CDR2 is FVKESK. In the original processing: Amplification of reference gene primers provided the estimated nucleated cell counts. Generated by immunoSEQ multiplex PCR, the TCRdb table keeps only in-frame clones and is missing some. The DNA was the basis for D and trimming; V, J and clone size are from that table. This sample has 200,000 to 300,000 clones, with about nine tenths found just once. The sample taken for sequencing was peripheral blood. The receptor was isolated from a woman between 40 and 55 years old with acute or convalescent COVID-19. The V gene is TRBV14, the J gene TRBJ1-1, with 8 positions matching TRBD1. CDR3: CASSLDRVTEAFF. The CDR3 nucleotides are TGTGCCAGCAGCCTGGACAGGGTCACTGAAGCTTTCTTT.